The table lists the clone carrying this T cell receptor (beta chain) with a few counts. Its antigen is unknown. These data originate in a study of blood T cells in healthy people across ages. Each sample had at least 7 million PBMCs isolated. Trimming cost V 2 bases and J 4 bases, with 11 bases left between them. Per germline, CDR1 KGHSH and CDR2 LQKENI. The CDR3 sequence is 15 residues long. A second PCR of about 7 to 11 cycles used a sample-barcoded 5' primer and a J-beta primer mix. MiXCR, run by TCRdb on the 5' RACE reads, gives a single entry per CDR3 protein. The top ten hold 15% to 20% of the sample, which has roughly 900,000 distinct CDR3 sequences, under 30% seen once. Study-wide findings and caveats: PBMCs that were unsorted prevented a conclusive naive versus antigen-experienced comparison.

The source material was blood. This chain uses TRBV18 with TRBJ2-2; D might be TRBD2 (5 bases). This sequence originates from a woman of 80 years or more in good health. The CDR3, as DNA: TGTGCCAGCTCACCAGACTACTCGAGCACCGGGGAGCTGTTTTTT. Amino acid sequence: CASSPDYSSTGELFF. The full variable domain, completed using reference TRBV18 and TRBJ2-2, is NAGVMQNPRHLVRRRGQEARLRCSPMKGHSHVYWYRQLPEEGLKFMVYLQKENIIDESGMPKERFSAEFPKEGPSILRIQQVVRGDSAAYFCASSPDYSSTGELFFGEGSRLTVL.